What follows are 18 T cell receptor beta chains derived from one specimen sequenced in a study of OX40 agonist ivuxolimab in advanced cancers. The data were produced by immunoSEQ multiplex PCR, yet TCRdb's version contains in-frame clones alone and is incomplete. The table has roughly 90,000 clones, under 95% seen once. The sequenced sample was CD4+ or CD8+ T cells sorted from blood, obtained in a trial of the OX40 agonist ivuxolimab. These TCRs come from an adult with an advanced solid tumor such as melanoma, head and neck, liver or kidney cancer.

This chain joins TRBV27 and TRBJ2-2; TRBD1 agrees at 7 bases. V lost 2 bases, J lost 8 bases, and 5 bases stayed unmatched. The CDR3 sequence is 14 residues long. CDR1 and CDR2 (germline): MNHEY, SMNVEV (reference sequence). The CDR3 bases are TGTGCCAGCAGTTTACCCAGGGGGTCGGGGGAGCTGTTTTTT. This translates into CASSLPRGSGELFF.

This clone appeared a single time. The rearrangement links TRBV6-6 to TRBJ2-1; TRBD1 or TRBD2 may be the D gene (5 bases each). The germline CDR1 and CDR2 sequences are MNHNY and SVGAGI (reference sequence). V lost 0 bases, J lost 1 base, and 10 bases lay in between. CDR3 length: 16 residues. The CDR3 sequence is CASSYSGTRSYNEQFF. The CDR3 nucleotides are TGTGCCAGCAGTTACTCCGGGACCCGTTCCTACAATGAGCAGTTCTTC.

The J gene is TRBJ2-1, the V gene TRBV7-6; the match to TRBD2 covers 10 bases. After removal of 3 bases from V and 3 bases from J, the junction contained 5 bases not matched to a gene. The CDR3 has 16 residues. CDR1 is SGHVS, CDR2 FNYEAQ, per germline. The CDR3 DNA reads TGTGCCAGCAGCTTGGTAGCGGGAGGAGACTACAATGAGCAGTTCTTC. It encodes CASSLVAGGDYNEQFF.

This rearrangement joins TRBV27 to TRBJ2-1; 14 nucleotides align to TRBD2. Germline assignment: CDR1 MNHEY and CDR2 SMNVEV (reference sequence). The CDR3 has 16 amino acids. Germline trimming cut 5 bases from V and 4 bases from J; bases unmatched to any gene: 4. This CDR3 is CASSRTSGRNYNEQFF. In DNA, the CDR3 is TGTGCCAGCAGTCGGACTAGCGGGAGGAATTACAATGAGCAGTTCTTC.

The V call is TRBV7-2, the J call TRBJ2-1; no clear D. Trimming removed 1 base from V and 9 bases from J, with 7 bases in between. Germline assignment: CDR1 SGHTA and CDR2 FQGNSA. CDR3 length: 12 residues. CDR3 protein: CASSLGVTEQFF. The CDR3 DNA reads TGTGCCAGCAGCTTAGGGGTGACTGAGCAGTTCTTC. The full variable domain, with the rest looked up from reference TRBV7-2 and TRBJ2-1, is GAGVSQSPSNKVTEKGKDVELRCDPISGHTALYWYRQSLGQGLEFLIYFQGNSAPDKSGLPSDRFSAERTGGSVSTLTIQRTQQEDSAVYLCASSLGVTEQFFGPGTRLTVL.

CDR3: CASSWGQGAGEQYF. For the CDR3, the DNA is TGTGCCAGCAGCTGGGGACAGGGGGCAGGAGAGCAGTACTTC. V usage is TRBV5-6 and J usage is TRBJ2-7; 12 nucleotides align to TRBD1. V lost 3 bases, J lost 7 bases, and 5 bases stayed unmatched. The CDR3 contains 14 residues. Per germline, CDR1 SGHDT and CDR2 YYEEEE.

The rearrangement links TRBV7-3 to TRBJ2-2, with 7 nucleotides matching TRBD1. CDR3 size: 16 residues. CDR1 and CDR2 from the germline V gene are SGHTA and FQGTGA. V lost 5 bases and J lost 6; bases outside the gene matches: 12. The DNA for the CDR3 is TGTGCCAGCAGCAACAGGGGTTTACGGGATTCCGGGGAGCTGTTTTTT. This codes for CASSNRGLRDSGELFF.

This sequence joins TRBV7-2 and TRBJ2-7; D is unresolved. The CDR3 loop spans 12 amino acids. Germline CDR1 reads SGHTA; CDR2 reads FQGNSA. V was clipped by 0 bases and J by 5 bases, with 5 bases between them. Here the CDR3 reads CASSLAGHEQYF. The CDR3 DNA follows: TGTGCCAGCAGCTTAGCGGGTCACGAGCAGTACTTC.

The chain recombines TRBV15 with TRBJ2-7; the D call may be TRBD1 or TRBD2 (5 bases each). The CDR3 extends over 14 amino acids. The germline gives CDR1 LNHNV, CDR2 YYDKDF (reference sequence). The V and J ends lost 5 bases and 1 base respectively, with 12 bases between them. For the CDR3, the DNA is TGTGCCACCAGCGACCGGGACCGGTCCTACGAGCAGTACTTC. Its translation: CATSDRDRSYEQYF.

J is TRBJ1-5 and V is TRBV6-6; D is unclear. This CDR3 comprises 13 residues. Germline-derived CDR1 and CDR2 are MNHNY and SVGAGI (reference sequence). Trimming shortened V by 3 bases and J by 2 bases, and 5 bases separated the two germline ends. CDR3 protein: CASSYRGNQPQHF. Written as DNA, the CDR3 is TGTGCCAGCAGTTATAGGGGCAATCAGCCCCAGCATTTT.

CDR3 loop: CSVLTTSGGNNEQFF. DNA of the CDR3: TGCAGCGTTCTCACTACTAGCGGGGGGAACAATGAGCAGTTCTTC. The chain uses TRBV29-1 and TRBJ2-1, with 12 positions matching TRBD2. The CDR3 has 15 residues. Unmatched junction bases numbered 7, after V lost 5 bases and J lost 5 bases. The germline V gene encodes CDR1 SQVTM and CDR2 ANQGSEA.

Written as DNA, the CDR3 is TGTGCCAGCATCTCCCCAAACGGACAGGGGGCGCATACGGTCTATGGCTACACCTTC. This translates into CASISPNGQGAHTVYGYTF. V and J are TRBV5-4 and TRBJ1-2; TRBD1 matches at 11 bases. The CDR3 consists of 19 residues. Germline trimming cut 6 bases from V and 4 bases from J; bases unmatched to any gene: 20. CDR1 and CDR2 (germline): SGHNT, YYREEE (reference sequence).

The rearrangement uses TRBV5-4 and TRBJ1-2; 7 bases map to TRBD1. This CDR3 is built from 14 residues. Germline loops: CDR1 SGHNT, CDR2 YYREEE (reference sequence). Germline trimming cut 2 bases from V and 6 bases from J; bases unmatched to any gene: 7. Here the CDR3 DNA reads TGTGCCAGCAGCTTCATTGACAGGGTCGATGGCTACACCTTC. Translating it yields CASSFIDRVDGYTF.

V usage is TRBV5-5 and J usage is TRBJ1-2; 7 positions match TRBD1. This CDR3 region has 13 residues. CDR1 is SGHKS and CDR2 is YYEKEE in the germline V gene (reference sequence). V gave up 5 bases and J gave up 8 bases; unmatched junction bases: 9. CDR3 sequence reads: CASRSIQGKGYTF. Here the CDR3 DNA reads TGTGCCAGCAGAAGTATACAGGGGAAGGGCTACACCTTC.

V usage is TRBV30 and J usage is TRBJ2-1, with D tentatively TRBD1 or TRBD2 (6 bases each). V dropped 5 bases and J dropped 1 base, with 12 bases sitting between them. The CDR3 covers 14 residues. Germline V CDR1 and CDR2: GTSNPN, SVGIG (reference sequence). As DNA, the CDR3 is TGTGCCTGGGGAGGGGGGACATCCTACAATGAGCAGTTCTTC. This encodes CAWGGGTSYNEQFF.

The chain links TRBV7-9 to TRBJ1-1; D may be TRBD1 (5 bases). The CDR3 covers 12 residues. V was cut by 3 bases and J by 3 bases, with 5 bases left in between. CDR1 and CDR2 (germline): SEHNR, FQNEAQ (reference sequence). The CDR3 DNA reads as TGTGCCAGCAGCTTCAGGGACACTGAAGCTTTCTTT. Protein product: CASSFRDTEAFF.

J is TRBJ2-3 and V is TRBV13, with 10 bases aligning to TRBD2. Germline trimming cut 5 bases from V and 4 bases from J; bases unmatched to any gene: 15. Germline V gene lookup returns CDR1 PRHDT and CDR2 FYEKMQ (reference sequence). This CDR3 is built from 18 residues. The CDR3 nucleotides are TGTGCCAGCAGCCCCGGAGCGGGAGGGGGATCATCGGCAGATACGCAGTATTTT. Its protein product is CASSPGAGGGSSADTQYF.

The chain carries TRBV6-4 and TRBJ2-1; 7 bases agree with TRBD2. The CDR3 totals 16 residues. V shed 4 bases, J shed 3 bases, and the junction held 9 bases outside the gene matches. Germline CDR1 MRHNA, CDR2 SNTAGT. CDR3: CASSVPSSGIYNEQFF. CDR3 nucleotide sequence: TGTGCCAGCAGTGTCCCTTCTAGCGGCATCTACAATGAGCAGTTCTTC.